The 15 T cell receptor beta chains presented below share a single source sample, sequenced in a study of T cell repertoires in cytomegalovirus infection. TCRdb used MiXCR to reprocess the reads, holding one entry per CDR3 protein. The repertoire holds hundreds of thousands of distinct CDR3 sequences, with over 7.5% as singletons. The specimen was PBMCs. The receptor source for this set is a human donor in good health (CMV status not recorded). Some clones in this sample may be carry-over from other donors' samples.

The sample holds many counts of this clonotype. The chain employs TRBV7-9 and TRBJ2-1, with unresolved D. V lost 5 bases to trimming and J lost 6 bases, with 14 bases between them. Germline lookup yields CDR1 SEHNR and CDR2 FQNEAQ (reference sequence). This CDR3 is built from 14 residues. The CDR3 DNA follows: TGTGCCAGCAGCGACATACAGCGCGTCAATGAGCAGTTCTTC. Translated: CASSDIQRVNEQFF.

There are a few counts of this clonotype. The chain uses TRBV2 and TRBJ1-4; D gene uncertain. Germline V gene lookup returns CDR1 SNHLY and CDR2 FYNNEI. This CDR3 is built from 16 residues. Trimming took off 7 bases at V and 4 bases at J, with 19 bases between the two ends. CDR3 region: CASTPPDGRRNEKLFF. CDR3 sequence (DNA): TGTGCCAGCACTCCCCCCGACGGGAGACGTAATGAAAAACTGTTTTTT.

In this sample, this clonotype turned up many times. This CDR3 is CASRPIRPLGTEAFF. Written as DNA, the CDR3 is TGTGCCAGTAGACCAATAAGACCCCTCGGCACTGAAGCTTTCTTT. This chain joins TRBV19 and TRBJ1-1, with D hard to call. CDR3 length: 15 amino acids. V gave up 6 bases and J gave up 4 bases, with 18 bases separating them. Germline values: CDR1 LNHDA, CDR2 SQIVND (reference sequence).

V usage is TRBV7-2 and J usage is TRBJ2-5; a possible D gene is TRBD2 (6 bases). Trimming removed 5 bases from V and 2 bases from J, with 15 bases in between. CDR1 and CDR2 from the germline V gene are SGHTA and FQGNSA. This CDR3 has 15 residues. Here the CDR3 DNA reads TGTGCCAGCAGCGCAACCGGGACTTATCAAGAGACCCAGTACTTC. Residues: CASSATGTYQETQYF.

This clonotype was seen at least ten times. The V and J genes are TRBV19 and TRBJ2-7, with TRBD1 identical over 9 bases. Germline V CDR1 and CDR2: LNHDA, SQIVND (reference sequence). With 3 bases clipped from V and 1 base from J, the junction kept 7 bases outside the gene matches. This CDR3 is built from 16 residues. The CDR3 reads CASSISPGQGSYEQYF. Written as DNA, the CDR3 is TGTGCCAGTAGTATCTCCCCGGGACAGGGATCCTACGAGCAGTACTTC.

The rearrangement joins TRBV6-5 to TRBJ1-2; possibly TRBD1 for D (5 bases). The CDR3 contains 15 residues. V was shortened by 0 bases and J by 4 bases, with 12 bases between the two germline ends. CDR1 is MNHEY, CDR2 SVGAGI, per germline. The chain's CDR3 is CASSYSGGAGYGYTF. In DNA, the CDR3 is TGTGCCAGCAGTTACTCAGGAGGGGCCGGCTATGGCTACACCTTC.

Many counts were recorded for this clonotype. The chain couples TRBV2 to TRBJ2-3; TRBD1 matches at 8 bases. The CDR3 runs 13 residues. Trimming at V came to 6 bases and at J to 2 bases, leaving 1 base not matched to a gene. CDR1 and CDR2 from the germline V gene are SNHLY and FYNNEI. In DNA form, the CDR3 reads TGTGCCAGCAGGGGACAGGCCACAGATACGCAGTATTTT. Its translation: CASRGQATDTQYF.

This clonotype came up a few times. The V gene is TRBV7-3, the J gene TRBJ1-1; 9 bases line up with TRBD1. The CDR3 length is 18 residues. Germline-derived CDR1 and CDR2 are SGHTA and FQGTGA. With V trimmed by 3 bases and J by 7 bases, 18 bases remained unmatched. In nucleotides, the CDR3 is TGTGCCAGCAGCTTGAATACAGGGGGCGTATCGGCGGGTGGTGAAGCTTTCTTT. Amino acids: CASSLNTGGVSAGGEAFF. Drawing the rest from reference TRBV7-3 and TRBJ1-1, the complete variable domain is GAGVSQTPSNKVTEKGKYVELRCDPISGHTALYWYRQSLGQGPEFLIYFQGTGAADDSGLPNDRFFAVRPEGSVSTLKIQRTERGDSAVYLCASSLNTGGVSAGGEAFFGQGTRLTVV.

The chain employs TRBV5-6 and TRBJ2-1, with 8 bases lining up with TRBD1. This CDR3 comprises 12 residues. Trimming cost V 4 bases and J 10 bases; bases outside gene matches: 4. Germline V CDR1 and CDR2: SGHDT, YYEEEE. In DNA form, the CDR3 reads TGTGCCAGCAGCCCCCGGACAGGGGAGCAGTTCTTC. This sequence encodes CASSPRTGEQFF.

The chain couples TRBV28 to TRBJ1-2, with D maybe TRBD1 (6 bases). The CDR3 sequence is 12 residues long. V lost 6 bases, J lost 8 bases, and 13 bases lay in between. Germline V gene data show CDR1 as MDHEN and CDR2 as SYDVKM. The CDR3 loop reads CASREGQRGYTF. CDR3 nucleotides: TGTGCCAGCAGGGAAGGACAGCGGGGCTACACCTTC.

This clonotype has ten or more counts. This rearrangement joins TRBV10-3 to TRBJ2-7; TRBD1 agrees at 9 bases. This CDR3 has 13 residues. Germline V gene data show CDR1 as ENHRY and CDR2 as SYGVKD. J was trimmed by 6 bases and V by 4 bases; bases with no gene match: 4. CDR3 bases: TGTGCCATCAGTGCGGGGACAGGGTTCGAGCAGTACTTC. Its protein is CAISAGTGFEQYF.

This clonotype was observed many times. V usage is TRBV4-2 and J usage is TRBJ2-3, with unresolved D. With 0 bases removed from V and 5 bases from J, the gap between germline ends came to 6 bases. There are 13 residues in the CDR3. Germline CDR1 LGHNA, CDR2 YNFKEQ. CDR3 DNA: TGTGCCAGCAGCCAAGATTGGGGAGATACGCAGTATTTT. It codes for CASSQDWGDTQYF.

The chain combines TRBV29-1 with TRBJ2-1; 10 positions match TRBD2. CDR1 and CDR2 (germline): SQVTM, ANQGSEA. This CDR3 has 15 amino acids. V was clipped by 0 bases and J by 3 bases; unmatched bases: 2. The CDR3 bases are TGCAGCGTTGAAGATCTAGCGGGAGTCTACAATGAGCAGTTCTTC. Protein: CSVEDLAGVYNEQFF.

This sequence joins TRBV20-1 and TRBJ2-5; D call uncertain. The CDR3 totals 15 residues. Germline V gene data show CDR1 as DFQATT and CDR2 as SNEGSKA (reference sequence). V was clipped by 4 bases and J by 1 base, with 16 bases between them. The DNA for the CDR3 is TGCAGTGCTACAGATGTGTTTACCCCCCAAGAGACCCAGTACTTC. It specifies CSATDVFTPQETQYF.

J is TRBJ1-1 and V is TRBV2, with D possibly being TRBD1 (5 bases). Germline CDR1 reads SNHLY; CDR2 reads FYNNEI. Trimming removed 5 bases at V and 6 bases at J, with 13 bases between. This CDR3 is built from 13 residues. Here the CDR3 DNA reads TGTGCCAGCAGTAAGAGACAGTCTGCTGAAGCTTTCTTT. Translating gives CASSKRQSAEAFF.